A selection of T cell receptor beta chains follows, all from one sample in a study of blood T cell repertoires in COVID-19. Some clones are missing from TCRdb's copy, which holds only in-frame ones; the method was immunoSEQ multiplex PCR. This sample has just over 650,000 clones, with 70% to 90% found just once. The sample comprised peripheral blood. Source of these receptors: a woman under 30 with acute or convalescent COVID-19. The CDR3 runs from the conserved cysteine through the conserved F or W. Each record gives: clone size, J gene, V gene, D gene, CDR3 DNA, CDR3 protein. A D gene is named only where the DNA matches it firmly. Not every row has a clone size; where given, it reads once, few, many or a size class.

abundance: .; j_gene: TRBJ1-1; v_gene: TRBV4-3; d_gene: TRBD1; CDR3nt: TGCGCCAGCAGCCAAGATAGGGGGCAGGGCGGCACTGAAGCTTTCTTT; CDR3aa: CASSQDRGQGGTEAFF
abundance: .; j_gene: TRBJ2-2; v_gene: TRBV29-1; d_gene: .; CDR3nt: TGCAGCGTTGAATTGGAGGTGGGCAGGACCGGGGAGCTGTTTTTT; CDR3aa: CSVELEVGRTGELFF
abundance: .; j_gene: TRBJ2-1; v_gene: TRBV20-1; d_gene: .; CDR3nt: TGCAGTGCTACTGATCTCCAGGGCCCGAGCTCCTACAATGAGCAGTTCTTC; CDR3aa: CSATDLQGPSSYNEQFF
abundance: once; j_gene: TRBJ1-1; v_gene: TRBV9; d_gene: .; CDR3nt: TGTGCCAGCAGCCCCACCCCGGTCCTGAACACTGAAGCTTTCTTT; CDR3aa: CASSPTPVLNTEAFF
abundance: .; j_gene: TRBJ2-7; v_gene: TRBV5-5; d_gene: .; CDR3nt: TGTGCCAGCAGCTTGACAGGCGCCTACGAGCAGTACTTC; CDR3aa: CASSLTGAYEQYF
abundance: once; j_gene: TRBJ2-7; v_gene: TRBV9; d_gene: .; CDR3nt: TGTGCCAGCAGCCCGGGGGAGAGCTCCTACGAGCAGTACTTC; CDR3aa: CASSPGESSYEQYF
abundance: .; j_gene: TRBJ1-6; v_gene: TRBV2; d_gene: .; CDR3nt: TGTGCCAGCAGTGACGGGGTGAGCTCCTATAATTCACCCCTCCACTTT; CDR3aa: CASSDGVSSYNSPLHF
abundance: .; j_gene: TRBJ1-1; v_gene: TRBV7-9; d_gene: .; CDR3nt: TGTGCCAGCAGCTTAGTAGGCAGGGATACTGAAGCTTTCTTT; CDR3aa: CASSLVGRDTEAFF
abundance: .; j_gene: TRBJ2-3; v_gene: TRBV6-2/TRBV6-3; d_gene: TRBD2; CDR3nt: TGTGCCAGCAGCCCTCTTCCCGGCATAGCGGGGGATAGCACAGATACGCAGTATTTT; CDR3aa: CASSPLPGIAGDSTDTQYF
abundance: .; j_gene: TRBJ1-2; v_gene: TRBV7-9; d_gene: .; CDR3nt: TGTGCCAGCAGGACCTCAGGGGACAACTATGGCTACACCTTC; CDR3aa: CASRTSGDNYGYTF
abundance: .; j_gene: TRBJ1-6; v_gene: TRBV5-6; d_gene: .; CDR3nt: TGTGCCAGCAGCCCGACGGGAGGTTCACCCCTCCACTTT; CDR3aa: CASSPTGGSPLHF
abundance: .; j_gene: TRBJ2-4; v_gene: TRBV14; d_gene: .; CDR3nt: TGTGCCAGCAGCCAACAGGGGATCGGCATTCAGTACTTC; CDR3aa: CASSQQGIGIQYF
abundance: .; j_gene: TRBJ2-5; v_gene: TRBV4-1; d_gene: .; CDR3nt: TGCGCCAGCAGCCAGGGGGGACTTCAAGAGACCCAGTACTTC; CDR3aa: CASSQGGLQETQYF
abundance: .; j_gene: TRBJ1-2; v_gene: TRBV11-3; d_gene: TRBD1; CDR3nt: TGTGCCAGCAGCTCCGGGACAGGGCCGCTCACCTTC; CDR3aa: CASSSGTGPLTF
abundance: .; j_gene: TRBJ1-2; v_gene: TRBV14; d_gene: .; CDR3nt: TGTGCCAGCAGCCCGCGGGGGGATAACTATGGCTACACCTTC; CDR3aa: CASSPRGDNYGYTF
abundance: .; j_gene: TRBJ2-4; v_gene: TRBV18; d_gene: .; CDR3nt: TGTGCCAGCTCAAACGAGGGAGGAGGGCTAGCCAAAAACATTCAGTACTTC; CDR3aa: CASSNEGGGLAKNIQYF
abundance: .; j_gene: TRBJ1-1; v_gene: TRBV14; d_gene: .; CDR3nt: TGTGCCAGCAGCTACGTGGGGTATGGGGCGAGGAACACTGAAGCTTTCTTT; CDR3aa: CASSYVGYGARNTEAFF
abundance: .; j_gene: TRBJ2-7; v_gene: TRBV5-1; d_gene: .; CDR3nt: TGCGCCAGCAGCTTGGGGGCATCCTACGAGCAGTACTTC; CDR3aa: CASSLGASYEQYF